This TCR beta chain was sequenced for a study of shared clonotypes between healthy human individuals. Using immunoSEQ multiplex PCR, the repertoire was profiled, and TCRdb retains in-frame clones only, with some absent. The sample includes some 2,400,000 clones, approximately 96% of them seen just once. Germline V gene sequence: CDR1 SGHTA, CDR2 FQGNSA. The CDR3 contains 16 residues. Deletions cut 2 bases from V and 0 bases from J, with 11 bases between. This chain connects TRBV7-2 to TRBJ2-4; D uncertain. The TCR comes from a man in his late teens or twenties in good health. The source material was naive CD4+ T cells sorted from blood. Subset meaning: CD45RA+ positively selected. The CDR3 spells CASSLKRSLAKNIQYF. For the CDR3, the DNA is TGTGCCAGCAGCTTAAAGAGATCTCTAGCCAAAAACATTCAGTACTTC.